These T cell receptor beta chains were read from a single sample in a study of cytomegalovirus exposure and HLA in healthy donors. Method: immunoSEQ multiplex PCR; TCRdb's copy keeps in-frame clones and lacks some. The sample consists of about 260,000 clones, roughly 88% of them appearing once. The sequenced material came from PBMCs. Every receptor here comes from a woman aged 25-40 years in good health and CMV-seronegative. The CDR3 runs from the conserved cysteine through the conserved F or W. Fields, in order: D gene, V gene, clone size, J gene, CDR3 DNA, CDR3 protein. D genes are given only for firm matches. For some rows the clone size is stated as once, few or many, or as a class when expanded; others skip it.

>-|TRBV6-5|-|TRBJ2-6
TGTGCCAGCAGCACGTTTAGGGCTGGGGCCAACGTCCTGACTTTC
CASSTFRAGANVLTF
>TRBD1|TRBV28|-|TRBJ1-2
TGTGCCAGCGCCGCCTCTTGGGAGACAGGGTTTGGCTACACCTTC
CASAASWETGFGYTF
>-|TRBV10-2|-|TRBJ1-1
TGCGCCAGCAGCTACAGGGACGAAGCTTTCTTT
CASSYRDEAFF
>-|TRBV10-3|-|TRBJ2-7
TGTGCCATCAGTGAAGAATCCTACGAGCAGTACTTC
CAISEESYEQYF
>-|TRBV29-1|-|TRBJ2-3
TGCAGCGTTGAAGCGGGAGTTGTCACAGATACGCAGTATTTT
CSVEAGVVTDTQYF
>TRBD2|TRBV9|-|TRBJ2-1
TGTGCCAGCAGCGGGGGACTAGGCTCCTACAATGAGCAGTTCTTC
CASSGGLGSYNEQFF
>-|TRBV19|-|TRBJ1-5
TGTGCCAGTAGTCCACTTAGCAATCAGCCCCAGCATTTT
CASSPLSNQPQHF
>TRBD1|TRBV6-5|-|TRBJ2-3
TGTGCCAGCAGTACCGGGACAGGGGGCGCAGATACGCAGTATTTT
CASSTGTGGADTQYF
>-|TRBV7-9|few|TRBJ2-2
TGTGCCAGCAGCTTATCCCTCGGGGAGCTGTTTTTT
CASSLSLGELFF
>TRBD2|TRBV5-6|-|TRBJ2-1
TGTGCCAGCAGCAGACTAGCGGATTACAATGAGCAGTTCTTC
CASSRLADYNEQFF
>-|TRBV2|few|TRBJ2-3
TGTGCCAGCAGTGACCTCCAACTAGCAGATACGCAGTATTTT
CASSDLQLADTQYF
>TRBD2|TRBV6-5|-|TRBJ2-2
TGTGCCAGCAATAGCGGGAGGGCCACCGGGGAGCTGTTTTTT
CASNSGRATGELFF
>-|TRBV19|few|TRBJ2-7
TGTGCCAGTAGCTCCAAGCTCCGGGGGTCCCTCTACGAGCAGTACTTC
CASSSKLRGSLYEQYF
>TRBD1|TRBV2|-|TRBJ2-5
TGTGCCAGCAGATGGGACAGTCCTATACAAGAGACCCAGTACTTC
CASRWDSPIQETQYF
>-|TRBV9|-|TRBJ1-5
TGTGCCAGCAGCCAAGGACCGTCTAGCAATCAGCCCCAGCATTTT
CASSQGPSSNQPQHF
>-|TRBV11-1|-|TRBJ2-7
TGTGCCAGCAGCTTAGGCGCGACATTCTCCGAGCAGTACTTC
CASSLGATFSEQYF
>-|TRBV6-6|-|TRBJ2-7
TGTGCCAGCAGTTACTCGGGTAGGACCTACGAGCAGTACTTC
CASSYSGRTYEQYF
>-|TRBV7-9|-|TRBJ1-3
TGTGCCAGCAGCTTAACAGGGAGCTCTGGAAACACCATATATTTT
CASSLTGSSGNTIYF
>-|TRBV4-3|-|TRBJ1-2
TGCGCCAGCAGCCAAGCTTTGACCGGAGTATACTATGGCTACACCTTC
CASSQALTGVYYGYTF
>-|TRBV6-5|-|TRBJ2-7
TGTGCCAGCAGTTACCACAGCGAAGGGGAGCAGTACTTC
CASSYHSEGEQYF
>TRBD1|TRBV29-1|-|TRBJ1-2
TGCAGCGTCCAAGACCAGGGACAGGGACTTCGTGGCTACACCTTC
CSVQDQGQGLRGYTF
>-|TRBV19|-|TRBJ2-5
TGTGCCAGTAGTCTGCCCAAGGGGACCCAGTACTTC
CASSLPKGTQYF
>TRBD1|TRBV28|-|TRBJ1-4
TGTGCCAGCAGTCCTCAACAGGGGAGGGCGTCTAATGAAAAACTGTTTTTT
CASSPQQGRASNEKLFF
>TRBD2|TRBV7-3|-|TRBJ2-1
TGTGCCAGCAGCCCCACCCTCGGACTAGCGGGAATAGCCAATGAGCAGTTCTTC
CASSPTLGLAGIANEQFF
>-|TRBV28|-|TRBJ2-2
TGTGCCAGCAGTTTAGGCGCTAGCGCTTACGCGAACACCGGGGAGCTGTTTTTT
CASSLGASAYANTGELFF
>TRBD1|TRBV19|once|TRBJ2-7
TGTGCCAGTAGATTGACAGGGGGGGCCTACGAGCAGTACTTC
CASRLTGGAYEQYF
>-|TRBV5-1|once|TRBJ1-5
TGCGCCAGCAGCTTGGCGGGGCGTGTGGGATCGAGCAATCAGCCCCAGCATTTT
CASSLAGRVGSSNQPQHF
>TRBD1|TRBV19|-|TRBJ2-7
TGTGCCAGTAGTGCAGGGGGCTCCTACGAGCAGTACTTC
CASSAGGSYEQYF
>TRBD1|TRBV11-2|-|TRBJ1-1
TGTGCCAGCAGCCTACTACAGGGGGATTTGGACACTGAAGCTTTCTTT
CASSLLQGDLDTEAFF
>TRBD1|TRBV11-2|-|TRBJ2-1
TGTGCCAGCAGCTCGGACAGGGGGTCAGTAAGGTACAATGAGCAGTTCTTC
CASSSDRGSVRYNEQFF
>-|TRBV4-1|-|TRBJ2-7
TGCGCCAGCAGCCAAGTTAAGGGGACCTACGAGCAGTACTTC
CASSQVKGTYEQYF
>TRBD1|TRBV7-9|-|TRBJ2-5
TGTGCCAGCAGCGTAGCGCCGGGACAGGGGAGGGATATAGAGACCCAGTACTTC
CASSVAPGQGRDIETQYF
>-|TRBV6-5|-|TRBJ2-7
TGTGCCAGCAGTTACTACGGAGTGGGCTCCTACGAGCAGTACTTC
CASSYYGVGSYEQYF
>-|TRBV27|once|TRBJ2-4
TGTGCCAGCAGCTTACTCGGGTACTTC
CASSLLGYF
>TRBD2|TRBV7-2|-|TRBJ2-7
TGTGCCAGCAGTTTAGCGGGAGTCAACTACGAGCAGTACTTC
CASSLAGVNYEQYF
>TRBD2|TRBV5-8|-|TRBJ2-7
TGTGCCAGCAGCTTGGTGGGCGGGAGTTTGGACGAGCAGTACTTC
CASSLVGGSLDEQYF
>-|TRBV11-2|-|TRBJ2-6
TGTGCCGGAGCACTGGTTGGGGCCTTATCTGGGGCCAACGTCCTGACTTTC
CAGALVGALSGANVLTF
>-|TRBV20-1|-|TRBJ2-2
TGCAGTGCCGCGGCACTCGGGGAGCTGTTTTTT
CSAAALGELFF
>-|TRBV6-5|-|TRBJ2-5
TGTGCCAGCAGTTATACAGCCTGGGAGACCCAGTACTTC
CASSYTAWETQYF
>TRBD1|TRBV4-3|-|TRBJ2-1
TGCGCCAGCAGCCAGTACAGGGGGCTCGATGAGCAGTTCTTC
CASSQYRGLDEQFF
>-|TRBV4-2|-|TRBJ2-7
TGTGCCAGCAGCCAAGGTCGGGCTAGCTCCTACGAGCAGTACTTC
CASSQGRASSYEQYF
>TRBD2|TRBV29-1|-|TRBJ2-3
TGCAGCGTTGAAGATCTCGCGGGAGTCGCACTGAAAGATACGCAGTATTTT
CSVEDLAGVALKDTQYF
>TRBD1|TRBV10-2|-|TRBJ2-7
TGCGCCAGCAGTGGTCTGGGGACAGCTGGATACGAGCAGTACTTC
CASSGLGTAGYEQYF
>TRBD1|TRBV6-5|-|TRBJ2-7
TGTGCCAGCTCTAGGACAGGCCTCGCCGAGCAGTACTTC
CASSRTGLAEQYF
>-|TRBV28|-|TRBJ2-2
TGTGCCAGCAGAGAAACAGGGTCTCACACCGGGGAGCTGTTTTTT
CASRETGSHTGELFF
>-|TRBV11-2|-|TRBJ1-4
TGTGCCAGCAGCACTCAGGGCACTAATGAAAAACTGTTTTTT
CASSTQGTNEKLFF
>-|TRBV11-2|-|TRBJ2-7
TGTGCCAGCAGTATCGGACAACCCTACGAGCAGTACTTC
CASSIGQPYEQYF
>-|TRBV19|-|TRBJ2-1
TGTGCCAGTAGTATAAAAGGGGCCTACAATGAGCAGTTCTTC
CASSIKGAYNEQFF
>-|TRBV30|-|TRBJ2-5
TGTGCCTGGAGTACTGGGATTGGAAAAGAGACCCAGTACTTC
CAWSTGIGKETQYF
>-|TRBV27|-|TRBJ1-1
TGTGCCAGCAGTTTAGGACGGGTAATGAACACTGAAGCTTTCTTT
CASSLGRVMNTEAFF
>-|TRBV20-1|-|TRBJ1-1
TGCAGTGCGTTTCGAAATGGAGCTTTCTTT
CSAFRNGAFF
>-|TRBV4-1|-|TRBJ2-7
TGCGCCAGCAGCCCCAGGACCGCTAGCTACGAGCAGTACTTC
CASSPRTASYEQYF
>-|TRBV13|-|TRBJ2-1
TGTGCCAGCAGCAACACCGCCGGGACGGAGGCCTACAATGAGCAGTTCTTC
CASSNTAGTEAYNEQFF
>TRBD1|TRBV7-9|once|TRBJ2-5
TGTGCCAGCAGCTTAGCGGACAGGGGAATAGAGACCCAGTACTTC
CASSLADRGIETQYF
>-|TRBV6-7|-|TRBJ2-1
TGTGCCAGCAGTTATTCCGGGTGCAATGAGCAGTTCTTC
CASSYSGCNEQFF
>TRBD1|TRBV6-1|-|TRBJ2-7
TGTGCCAGCATGGAGCCGGGACAGGGAGTCGAGCAGTACTTC
CASMEPGQGVEQYF
>TRBD1|TRBV29-1|-|TRBJ2-1
TGCAGCGTTGACAGGGGGCAAACTAACAATGAGCAGTTCTTC
CSVDRGQTNNEQFF
>-|TRBV5-4|-|TRBJ2-1
TGTGCCAGCAGCTTGGCCCAGACTTTCAGCTCCTACAATGAGCAGTTCTTC
CASSLAQTFSSYNEQFF
>TRBD1|TRBV28|-|TRBJ1-5
TGTGCCAGCAGGACAGGGGTTGGCAATCAGCCCCAGCATTTT
CASRTGVGNQPQHF